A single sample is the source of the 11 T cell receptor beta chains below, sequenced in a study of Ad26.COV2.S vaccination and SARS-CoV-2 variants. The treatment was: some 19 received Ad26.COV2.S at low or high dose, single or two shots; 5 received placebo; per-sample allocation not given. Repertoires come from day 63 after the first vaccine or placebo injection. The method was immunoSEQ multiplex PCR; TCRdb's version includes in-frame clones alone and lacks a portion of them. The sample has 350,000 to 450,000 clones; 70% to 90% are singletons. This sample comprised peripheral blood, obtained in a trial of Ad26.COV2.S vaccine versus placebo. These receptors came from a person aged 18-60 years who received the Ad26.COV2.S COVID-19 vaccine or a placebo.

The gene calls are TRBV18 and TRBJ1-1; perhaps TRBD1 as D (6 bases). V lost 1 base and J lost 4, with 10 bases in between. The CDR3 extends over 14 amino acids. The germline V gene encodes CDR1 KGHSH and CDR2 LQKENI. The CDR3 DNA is TGTGCCAGCTCACCACAAGGACAGAGCACTGAAGCTTTCTTT. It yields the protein CASSPQGQSTEAFF.

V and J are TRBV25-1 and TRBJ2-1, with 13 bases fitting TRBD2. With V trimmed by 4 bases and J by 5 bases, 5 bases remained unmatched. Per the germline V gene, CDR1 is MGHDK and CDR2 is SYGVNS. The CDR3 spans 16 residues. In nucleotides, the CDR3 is TGTGCCAGCAGTGCCTCCGGGACTAGCGGGAACAATGAGCAGTTCTTC. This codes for CASSASGTSGNNEQFF.

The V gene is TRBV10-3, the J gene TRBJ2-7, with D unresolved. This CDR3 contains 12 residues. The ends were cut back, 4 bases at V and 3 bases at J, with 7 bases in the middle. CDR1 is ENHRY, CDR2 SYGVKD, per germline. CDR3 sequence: CAISVTDYEQYF. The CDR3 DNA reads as TGTGCCATCAGTGTGACCGACTACGAGCAGTACTTC.

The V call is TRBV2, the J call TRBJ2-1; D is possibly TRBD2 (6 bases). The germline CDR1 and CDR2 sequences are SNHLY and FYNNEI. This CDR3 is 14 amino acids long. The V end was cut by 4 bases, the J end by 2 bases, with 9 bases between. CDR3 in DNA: TGTGCCAGCAGTGGACTAGACGCCTACAATGAGCAGTTCTTC. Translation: CASSGLDAYNEQFF.

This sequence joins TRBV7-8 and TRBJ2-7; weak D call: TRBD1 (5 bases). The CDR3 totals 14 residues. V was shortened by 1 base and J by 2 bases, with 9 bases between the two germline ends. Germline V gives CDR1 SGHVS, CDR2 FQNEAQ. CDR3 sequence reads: CASSLEQGPYEQYF. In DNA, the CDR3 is TGTGCCAGCAGCTTAGAGCAGGGCCCCTACGAGCAGTACTTC.

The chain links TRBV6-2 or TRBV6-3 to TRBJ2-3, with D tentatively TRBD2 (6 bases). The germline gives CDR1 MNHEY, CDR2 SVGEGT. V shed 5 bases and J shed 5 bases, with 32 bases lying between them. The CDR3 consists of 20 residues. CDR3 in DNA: TGTGCCAGCAGTGACCCTCGGGGGAGCGGCACCTTCCAAGGGAAAGATACGCAGTATTTT. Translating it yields CASSDPRGSGTFQGKDTQYF.

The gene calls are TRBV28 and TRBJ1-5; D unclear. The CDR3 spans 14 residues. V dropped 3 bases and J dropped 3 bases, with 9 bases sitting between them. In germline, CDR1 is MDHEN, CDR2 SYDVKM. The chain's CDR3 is CASSLAGNNQPQHF. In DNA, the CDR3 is TGTGCCAGCAGTTTGGCGGGAAACAATCAGCCCCAGCATTTT.

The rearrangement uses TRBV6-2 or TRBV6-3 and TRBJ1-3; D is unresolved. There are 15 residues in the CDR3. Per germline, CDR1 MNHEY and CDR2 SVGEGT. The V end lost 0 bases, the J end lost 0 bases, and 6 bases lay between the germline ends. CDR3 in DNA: TGTGCCAGCAGTTACTCGATGAGCTCTGGAAACACCATATATTTT. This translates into CASSYSMSSGNTIYF.

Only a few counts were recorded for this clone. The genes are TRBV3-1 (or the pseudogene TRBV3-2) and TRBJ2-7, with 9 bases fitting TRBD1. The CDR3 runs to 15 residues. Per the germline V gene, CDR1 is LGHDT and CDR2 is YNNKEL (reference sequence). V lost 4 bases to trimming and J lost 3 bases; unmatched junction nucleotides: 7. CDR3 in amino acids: CASSPSDRGYYEQYF. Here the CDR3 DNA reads TGTGCCAGCAGCCCGTCGGACAGGGGCTACTACGAGCAGTACTTC.

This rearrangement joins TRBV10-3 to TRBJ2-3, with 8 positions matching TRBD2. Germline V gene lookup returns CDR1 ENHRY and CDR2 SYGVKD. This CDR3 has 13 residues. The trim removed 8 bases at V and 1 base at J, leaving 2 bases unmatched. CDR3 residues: CAIGREGTDTQYF. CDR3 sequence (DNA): TGTGCCATCGGGCGGGAGGGCACAGATACGCAGTATTTT.

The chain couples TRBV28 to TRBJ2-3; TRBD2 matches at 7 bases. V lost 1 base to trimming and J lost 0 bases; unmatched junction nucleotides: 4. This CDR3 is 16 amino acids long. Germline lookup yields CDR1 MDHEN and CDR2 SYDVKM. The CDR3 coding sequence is TGTGCCAGCAGTTTATCGGCGGGAGCTAGCACAGATACGCAGTATTTT. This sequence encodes CASSLSAGASTDTQYF.